This record looks at one T cell receptor beta chain sequence and its context. This entry comes from a study of blood T cell repertoires in COVID-19. Across the whole study: PBMCs, B-cell-depleted T cells, or T cells were the source of the cDNA or gDNA that made up the material.

Repertoires were generated with immunoSEQ multiplex PCR, while TCRdb's copy carries only in-frame clones and drops some. This sample has some 300,000 clones, with 85% to 90% found just once. Trimming cost V 5 bases and J 0 bases, with 19 bases left between them. There are 17 residues in the CDR3. CDR1 is MNHNY and CDR2 is SVGAGI in the germline V gene (reference sequence). This chain links TRBV6-6 with TRBJ1-1, with D possibly being TRBD1 (6 bases). The sample was peripheral blood. The clonotype comes from a woman aged 45 to 65 with COVID-19, enrolled during active disease. The CDR3 DNA sequence: TGTGCCAGCAGTCCCACCTTCTGGGGGCTGATGAACACTGAAGCTTTCTTT. Translated, it gives CASSPTFWGLMNTEAFF.